What follows are 27 T cell receptor beta chains derived from one specimen sequenced in a study of T-cell reconstitution after alpha-beta-depleted transplantation in children. Unique molecular identifiers were built into the TCRbeta library. TCRdb passed the PCR reads through MiXCR, listing each CDR3 protein once. Of nearly 200,000 distinct CDR3 sequences listed, roughly 6.3% were seen once; the top ten hold under 6%. The material was PBMCs, obtained before TCRalphabeta/CD19-depleted stem cell transplant. These receptors were collected from a girl less than two years old with combined immunodeficiency, due to receive a stem cell transplant.

This clonotype was observed many times. The chain uses TRBV20-1 and TRBJ2-1, with D hard to call. The CDR3 sequence is 16 residues long. V was cut by 0 bases and J by 0 bases, with 12 bases left in between. Per germline, CDR1 DFQATT and CDR2 SNEGSKA (reference sequence). This chain's CDR3 is CSARDRVQSSYNEQFF. The CDR3 DNA is TGCAGTGCTAGAGATCGGGTGCAAAGCTCCTACAATGAGCAGTTCTTC.

This clonotype showed up many times. The chain combines TRBV7-9 with TRBJ2-7; tentatively, D is TRBD2 (6 bases). The germline CDR1 and CDR2 sequences are SEHNR and FQNEAQ (reference sequence). Trimming took 5 bases from V and 2 from J, leaving 16 bases between them. The CDR3 covers 15 residues. The CDR3 reads CASSHDWRDPYEQYF. CDR3 in DNA: TGTGCCAGCAGCCACGACTGGAGGGACCCCTACGAGCAGTACTTC.

This clonotype was seen at least ten times. The chain has TRBV12-3 or TRBV12-4 and TRBJ2-7; D possibly corresponds to TRBD2 (6 bases). Deletions cut 4 bases from V and 3 bases from J, with 19 bases between. This CDR3 is built from 16 residues. The CDR3 loop is CASSSLPGRGNYEQYF. The CDR3 DNA follows: TGTGCCAGCAGTTCTCTACCGGGACGGGGGAACTACGAGCAGTACTTC.

In its sample, this clonotype was seen many times. The gene calls are TRBV7-9 and TRBJ2-1; D perhaps matches TRBD2 (6 bases). The germline V and J ends were trimmed by 4 bases and 12 bases, with 19 bases remaining between them. Germline V lookup: CDR1 SEHNR, CDR2 FQNEAQ (reference sequence). The length of the CDR3 is 14 residues. CDR3 loop: CASSWRESGEWQFF. The CDR3 bases are TGTGCCAGCAGCTGGAGGGAAAGCGGAGAGTGGCAGTTCTTC.

This clonotype was recorded many times. The chain recombines TRBV9 with TRBJ2-7; 9 bases align to TRBD2. Germline lookup yields CDR1 SGDLS and CDR2 YYNGEE. Germline trimming cut 2 bases from V and 5 bases from J; bases unmatched to any gene: 8. This CDR3 is 15 amino acids long. CDR3 in amino acids: CASSVRAGGLDEQYF. For the CDR3, the DNA is TGTGCCAGCAGCGTCAGAGCGGGGGGCCTCGACGAGCAGTACTTC.

In this sample, this clonotype turned up many times. The chain combines TRBV29-1 with TRBJ1-2, with D possibly being TRBD1 (6 bases). Between the trimmed V and J ends, which lost 2 bases and 3 bases, there was a span of 16 bases. Germline-derived CDR1 and CDR2 are SQVTM and ANQGSEA. The length of the CDR3 is 15 residues. The CDR3 region has the DNA TGCAGCGTTGAAAACAACGGACAGTCGCACTATGGCTACACCTTC. Protein product: CSVENNGQSHYGYTF.

This clonotype has a count of ten or more. The chain employs TRBV7-6 and TRBJ1-2; tentatively, D is TRBD1 (6 bases). Trimming pared 1 base from V and 4 bases from J, leaving 19 bases between. CDR1 is SGHVS, CDR2 FNYEAQ, per germline. The CDR3 is made up of 17 amino acids. The CDR3 region is CASSLVGRGSGFYGYTF. CDR3 nucleotide sequence: TGTGCCAGCAGCTTAGTTGGCAGGGGTTCCGGGTTCTATGGCTACACCTTC.

This clonotype came up many times. The chain carries TRBV2 and TRBJ2-7; 9 bases align to TRBD1. The CDR3 runs 16 residues. The trim removed 5 bases at V and 6 bases at J, leaving 14 bases unmatched. From germline, CDR1 is SNHLY and CDR2 FYNNEI. CDR3 region: CASSPGTGILLGEQYF. The CDR3 DNA reads TGTGCCAGCAGTCCCGGGACAGGGATACTCCTGGGCGAGCAGTACTTC.

This clonotype was detected many times. V gene TRBV29-1 combines with J gene TRBJ2-7, with 9 bases aligning to TRBD1. Germline trimming cut 7 bases from V and 1 base from J; bases unmatched to any gene: 14. The CDR3 consists of 16 residues. From germline, CDR1 is SQVTM and CDR2 ANQGSEA. For the CDR3, the DNA is TGCAGCGCCCTAAAGGTCGGACAGGGGAAATCCTACGAGCAGTACTTC. It codes for CSALKVGQGKSYEQYF.

This clonotype was seen many times. The rearrangement joins TRBV9 to TRBJ2-3; maybe TRBD1 (6 bases). This CDR3 region has 14 residues. Germline loops: CDR1 SGDLS, CDR2 YYNGEE. Trimming shortened V by 0 bases and J by 6 bases, and 11 bases separated the two germline ends. The CDR3 bases are TGTGCCAGCAGCGTAGGAAGCAGGGGTGATACGCAGTATTTT. Amino acid sequence: CASSVGSRGDTQYF.

The sample holds many counts of this clonotype. J is TRBJ2-2 and V is TRBV7-7; 7 nucleotides align to TRBD2. CDR1 and CDR2 (germline): SSHAT, FNYEAQ (reference sequence). The CDR3 totals 16 residues. V dropped 5 bases and J dropped 3; count of bases not matched to a gene: 9. CDR3 sequence reads: CASSDGTNVDTGELFF. In DNA, the CDR3 is TGTGCCAGCAGCGATGGGACTAACGTAGACACCGGGGAGCTGTTTTTT.

This clonotype was detected ten times or more. The V and J genes are TRBV3-1 and TRBJ1-2; TRBD1 matches at 7 bases. The CDR3 is 14 amino acids. Looked up from germline, CDR1 is LGHDT and CDR2 is YNNKEL (reference sequence). After removal of 4 bases from V and 5 bases from J, the junction contained 7 bases not matched to a gene. CDR3 DNA sequence: TGTGCCAGCAGCCCGGGACAGAGCCCTTATGGCTACACCTTC. Translation gives CASSPGQSPYGYTF.

This clonotype was recorded at least ten times. V usage is TRBV5-6 and J usage is TRBJ2-1, with 7 bases identical to TRBD2. J gave up 1 base and V 7 bases, and 5 bases lay outside the gene matches. The V gene's germline CDR1 is SGHDT and CDR2 YYEEEE. The CDR3 runs to 14 residues. The CDR3 loop is CASSRGSSYNEQFF. The CDR3 DNA follows: TGTGCCAGCTCCCGCGGGAGTTCCTACAATGAGCAGTTCTTC.

This clonotype was recorded many times. The V call is TRBV5-1, the J call TRBJ2-5; D is unclear. CDR1 and CDR2 from the germline V gene are SGHRS and YFSETQ. The CDR3 is 16 amino acids. V dropped 4 bases and J dropped 2 bases, with 18 bases sitting between them. CDR3 coding DNA: TGCGCCAGCAGCCCACGACCGCTTGTCAGACAAGAGACCCAGTACTTC. It encodes CASSPRPLVRQETQYF.

This clonotype was seen more than once but under ten times. CDR3 loop: CASSQEYHTGELFF. DNA of the CDR3: TGTGCCAGCAGCCAAGAGTACCACACCGGGGAGCTGTTTTTT. The chain has TRBV4-2 and TRBJ2-2; D call uncertain. This CDR3 has 14 amino acids. The V and J ends lost 0 bases and 3 bases respectively, with 5 bases between them. Germline assignment: CDR1 LGHNA and CDR2 YNFKEQ.

This clonotype was seen many times. V usage is TRBV5-6 and J usage is TRBJ2-7; the D gene is possibly TRBD1 (6 bases). The CDR3 loop spans 16 amino acids. Germline-derived CDR1 and CDR2 are SGHDT and YYEEEE. Trimming removed 0 bases from V and 2 bases from J, with 15 bases in between. The CDR3 DNA follows: TGTGCCAGCAGCTTGGTGGGCCAGGGGCTAACCTACGAGCAGTACTTC. It encodes CASSLVGQGLTYEQYF.

This clonotype was detected ten times or more. The chain uses TRBV4-1 and TRBJ1-3; perhaps TRBD1 as D (5 bases). The germline V and J ends were trimmed by 3 bases and 4 bases, with 19 bases remaining between them. The CDR3 is 17 residues long. CDR1 is MGHRA and CDR2 is YSYEKL in the germline V gene. As DNA, the CDR3 is TGCGCCAGCAGCCAGTTCCCGTACGGGACGGAAGGAAACACCATATATTTT. Translation: CASSQFPYGTEGNTIYF.

Ten or more counts support this clonotype. The chain combines TRBV20-1 with TRBJ2-7; D possibly corresponds to TRBD1 (8 bases). V was clipped by 3 bases and J by 7 bases, with 25 bases between them. This CDR3 region has 16 residues. CDR1 and CDR2 (germline): DFQATT, SNEGSKA (reference sequence). The CDR3 spells CSASHPDREEGGEQYF. The CDR3 DNA reads as TGCAGTGCTAGTCATCCGGACAGGGAAGAGGGGGGGGAGCAGTACTTC.

This clonotype was counted at least ten times. V usage is TRBV14 and J usage is TRBJ1-1; no clear D gene. Trimming pared 0 bases from V and 1 base from J, leaving 0 bases between. In germline, CDR1 is SGHDN, CDR2 FVKESK. There are 12 residues in the CDR3. The CDR3 region is CASSQENTEAFF. The CDR3 DNA reads as TGTGCCAGCAGCCAAGAGAACACTGAAGCTTTCTTT.

This clonotype showed up many times. The chain's CDR3 is CASSLFPGEAETQYF. The CDR3, as DNA: TGTGCCAGCAGCTTATTTCCAGGGGAGGCAGAGACCCAGTACTTC. The V call is TRBV7-8, the J call TRBJ2-5; D possibly matches TRBD1 or TRBD2 (6 bases each). CDR1 SGHVS and CDR2 FQNEAQ come from the germline V gene. The CDR3 covers 15 residues. V was shortened by 2 bases and J by 4 bases, with 14 bases between the two germline ends.

This clonotype appeared many times. The gene calls are TRBV4-2 and TRBJ2-1, with 7 bases fitting TRBD1. CDR1 and CDR2 (germline): LGHNA, YNFKEQ. There are 16 residues in the CDR3. V lost 3 bases to trimming and J lost 4 bases; unmatched junction nucleotides: 9. CDR3: CASSQGDRNQYNEQFF. For the CDR3, the DNA is TGTGCCAGCAGCCAGGGGGACAGAAATCAGTACAATGAGCAGTTCTTC.

This clonotype showed up many times. V gene TRBV12-3 or TRBV12-4 combines with J gene TRBJ2-7, with 15 bases that match TRBD2. Germline trimming cut 6 bases from V and 4 bases from J; bases unmatched to any gene: 4. The CDR3 is 15 amino acids. Written as DNA, the CDR3 is TGTGCCAGCAGCCATGGACTAGCGGGAGGGTACGAGCAGTACTTC. Translation: CASSHGLAGGYEQYF.

Note on this clonotype: A single base separates this from a much larger clone, so it may be a read error. V and J are TRBV4-1 and TRBJ2-1, with TRBD2 matching over 10 bases. The CDR3 totals 16 residues. V was pared by 3 bases and J by 2 bases, with 4 bases of the junction left unmatched. Germline CDR1 and CDR2: MGHRA and YSYEKL. The CDR3 here is CASSHEGLAAYNEQFF. As DNA, the CDR3 is TGCGCCAGCAGCCATGAAGGACTAGCGGCCTACAATGAGCAGTTCTTC.

Only a few counts were recorded for this clonotype. The V gene is TRBV3-1, the J gene TRBJ2-3; TRBD1 aligns across 9 bases. Germline lookup yields CDR1 LGHDT and CDR2 YNNKEL (reference sequence). V lost 1 base to trimming and J lost 3 bases; unmatched junction nucleotides: 8. The CDR3 covers 17 residues. DNA of the CDR3: TGTGCCAGCAGCCAAGCCGGACAGGGGACTTGGACAGATACGCAGTATTTT. Protein sequence: CASSQAGQGTWTDTQYF.

The sample holds many counts of this clonotype. The chain joins TRBV5-1 to TRBJ1-1, with TRBD1 as a possible D gene (5 bases). CDR1 is SGHRS, CDR2 YFSETQ, per germline. V lost 1 base, J lost 1 base, and 23 bases lay in between. The length of the CDR3 is 19 residues. DNA of the CDR3: TGCGCCAGCAGCTTGAATCAGGGAAATGTGGGGATCGGGAACACTGAAGCTTTCTTT. As protein: CASSLNQGNVGIGNTEAFF.

This clonotype was counted many times. The V and J genes are TRBV4-3 and TRBJ2-1; TRBD1 matches at 9 bases. The trim removed 6 bases at V and 6 bases at J, leaving 9 bases unmatched. The length of the CDR3 is 15 residues. In germline, CDR1 is LGHNA, CDR2 YSLEER. In DNA, the CDR3 is TGCGCCAGCAGTTACAAACAGGGGGCTGGCAATGAGCAGTTCTTC. As protein: CASSYKQGAGNEQFF.

This clonotype was detected many times. The chain joins TRBV3-1 to TRBJ2-7, with D perhaps being TRBD1 or TRBD2 (5 bases each). The CDR3 consists of 15 residues. The germline V gene encodes CDR1 LGHDT and CDR2 YNNKEL (reference sequence). The germline V and J ends were trimmed by 3 bases and 3 bases, with 15 bases remaining between them. The CDR3: CASSQFPGPDYEQYF. The CDR3 DNA follows: TGTGCCAGCAGCCAGTTCCCGGGACCGGACTACGAGCAGTACTTC.